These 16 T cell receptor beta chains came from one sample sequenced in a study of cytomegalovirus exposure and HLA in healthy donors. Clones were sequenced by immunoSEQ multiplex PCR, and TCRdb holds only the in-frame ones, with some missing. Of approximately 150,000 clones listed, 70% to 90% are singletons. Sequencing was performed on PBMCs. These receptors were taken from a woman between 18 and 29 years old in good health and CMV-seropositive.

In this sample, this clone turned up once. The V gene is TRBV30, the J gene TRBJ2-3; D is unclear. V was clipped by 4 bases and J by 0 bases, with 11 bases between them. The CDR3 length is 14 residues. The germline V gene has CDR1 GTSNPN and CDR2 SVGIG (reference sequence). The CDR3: CAWMAATSTDTQYF. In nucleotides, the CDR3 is TGTGCCTGGATGGCGGCGACTAGCACAGATACGCAGTATTTT.

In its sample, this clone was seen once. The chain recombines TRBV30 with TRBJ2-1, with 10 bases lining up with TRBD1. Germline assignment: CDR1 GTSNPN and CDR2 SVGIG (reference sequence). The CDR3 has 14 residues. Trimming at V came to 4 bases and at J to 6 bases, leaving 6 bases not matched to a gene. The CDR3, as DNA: TGTGCCTGGACGCGGGACAGGGGTTTCAATGAGCAGTTCTTC. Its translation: CAWTRDRGFNEQFF.

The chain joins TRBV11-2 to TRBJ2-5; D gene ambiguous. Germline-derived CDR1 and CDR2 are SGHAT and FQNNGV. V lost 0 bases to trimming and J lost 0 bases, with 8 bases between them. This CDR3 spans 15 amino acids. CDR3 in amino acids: CASSLEPAYQETQYF. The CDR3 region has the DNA TGTGCCAGCAGCTTAGAACCAGCGTACCAAGAGACCCAGTACTTC. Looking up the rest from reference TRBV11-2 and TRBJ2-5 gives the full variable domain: EAGVAQSPRYKIIEKRQSVAFWCNPISGHATLYWYQQILGQGPKLLIQFQNNGVVDDSQLPKDRFSAERLKGVDSTLKIQPAKLEDSAVYLCASSLEPAYQETQYFGPGTRLLVL.

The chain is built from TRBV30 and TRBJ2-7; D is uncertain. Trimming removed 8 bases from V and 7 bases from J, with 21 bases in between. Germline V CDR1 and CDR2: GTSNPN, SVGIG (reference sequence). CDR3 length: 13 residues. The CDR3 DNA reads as TGTGCCGCCTCGAACAACCCCCGGCGGGAGCAGTACTTC. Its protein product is CAASNNPRREQYF.

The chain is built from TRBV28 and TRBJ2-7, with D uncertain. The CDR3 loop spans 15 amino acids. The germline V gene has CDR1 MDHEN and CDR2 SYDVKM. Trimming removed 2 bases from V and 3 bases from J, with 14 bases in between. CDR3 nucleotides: TGTGCCAGCAGTTTACGATTCGGAGAATACTACGAGCAGTACTTC. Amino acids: CASSLRFGEYYEQYF.

The DNA of the CDR3 is TGTGCCAGCAAAAACGGAGGACAGGGAGTCGATCAGCCCCAGCATTTT. This translates into CASKNGGQGVDQPQHF. The chain recombines TRBV6-6 with TRBJ1-5; 8 nucleotides align to TRBD1. The trim removed 7 bases at V and 5 bases at J, leaving 13 bases unmatched. Germline CDR1 MNHNY, CDR2 SVGAGI (reference sequence). The CDR3 is 16 amino acids.

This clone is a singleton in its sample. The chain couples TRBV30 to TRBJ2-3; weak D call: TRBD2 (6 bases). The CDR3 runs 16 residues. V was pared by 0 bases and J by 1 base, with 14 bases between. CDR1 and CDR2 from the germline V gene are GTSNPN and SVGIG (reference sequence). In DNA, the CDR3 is TGTGCCTGGAGTGTCTACGGGAGAAGGGGCACAGATACGCAGTATTTT. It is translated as CAWSVYGRRGTDTQYF.

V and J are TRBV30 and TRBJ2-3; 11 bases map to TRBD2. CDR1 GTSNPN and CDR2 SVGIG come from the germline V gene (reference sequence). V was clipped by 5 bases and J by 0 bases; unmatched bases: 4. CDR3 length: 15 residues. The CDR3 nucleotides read TGTGCCTGGGGGGGGACTAGCGGTAGCACAGATACGCAGTATTTT. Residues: CAWGGTSGSTDTQYF. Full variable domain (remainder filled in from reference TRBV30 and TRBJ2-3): SQTIHQWPATLVQPVGSPLSLECTVEGTSNPNLYWYRQAAGRGLQLLFYSVGIGQISSEVPQNLSASRPQDRQFILSSKKLLLSDSGFYLCAWGGTSGSTDTQYFGPGTRLTVL.

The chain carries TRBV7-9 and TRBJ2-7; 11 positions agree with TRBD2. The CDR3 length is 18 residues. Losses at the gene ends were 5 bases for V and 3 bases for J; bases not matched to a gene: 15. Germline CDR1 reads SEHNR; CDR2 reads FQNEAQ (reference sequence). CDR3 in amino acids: CASSGSRGLAEGLYEQYF. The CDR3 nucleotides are TGTGCCAGCAGCGGCTCCCGGGGACTAGCGGAGGGCCTCTACGAGCAGTACTTC.

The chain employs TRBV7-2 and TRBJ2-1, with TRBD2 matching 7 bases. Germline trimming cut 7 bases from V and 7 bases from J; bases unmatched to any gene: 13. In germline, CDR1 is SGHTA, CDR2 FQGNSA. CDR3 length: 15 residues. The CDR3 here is CASTVWSGKRNEQFF. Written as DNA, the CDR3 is TGTGCCAGCACCGTTTGGAGCGGGAAAAGAAATGAGCAGTTCTTC.

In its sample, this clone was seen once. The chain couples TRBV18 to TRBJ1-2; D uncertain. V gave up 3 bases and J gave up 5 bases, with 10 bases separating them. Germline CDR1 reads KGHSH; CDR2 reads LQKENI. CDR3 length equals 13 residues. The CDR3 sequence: CASSPDEGYGYTF. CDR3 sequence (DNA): TGTGCCAGCTCACCCGATGAGGGTTATGGCTACACCTTC.

DNA for the CDR3: TGTGCCAGCAGCTTCGGGTTACAGGGTTATGGCTACACCTTC. Residues: CASSFGLQGYGYTF. The chain carries TRBV5-4 and TRBJ1-2, with D possibly matching TRBD1 (6 bases). The CDR3 totals 14 residues. From germline, CDR1 is SGHNT and CDR2 YYREEE (reference sequence). V was trimmed by 2 bases and J by 5 bases, leaving 13 bases between them. Full variable domain (missing parts from reference TRBV5-4 and TRBJ1-2): ETGVTQSPTHLIKTRGQQVTLRCSSQSGHNTVSWYQQALGQGPQFIFQYYREEENGRGNFPPRFSGLQFPNYSSELNVNALELDDSALYLCASSFGLQGYGYTFGSGTRLTVV.

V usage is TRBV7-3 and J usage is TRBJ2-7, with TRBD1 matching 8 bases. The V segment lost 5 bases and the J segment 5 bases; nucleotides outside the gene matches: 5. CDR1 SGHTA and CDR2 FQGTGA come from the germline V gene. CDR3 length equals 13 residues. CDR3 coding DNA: TGTGCCAGCAGCGTACAGGGGGGAGACGAGCAGTACTTC. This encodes CASSVQGGDEQYF.

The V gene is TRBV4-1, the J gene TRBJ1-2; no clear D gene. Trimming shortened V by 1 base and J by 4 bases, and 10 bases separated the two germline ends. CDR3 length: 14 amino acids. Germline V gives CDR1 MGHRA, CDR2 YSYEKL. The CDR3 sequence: CASSQGTGVYGYTF. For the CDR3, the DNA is TGCGCCAGCAGCCAAGGGACTGGGGTCTATGGCTACACCTTC.

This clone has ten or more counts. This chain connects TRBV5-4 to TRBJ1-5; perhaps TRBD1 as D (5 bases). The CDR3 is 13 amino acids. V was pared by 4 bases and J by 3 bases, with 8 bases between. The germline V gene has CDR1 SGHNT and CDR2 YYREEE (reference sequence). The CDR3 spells CASSRGSNQPQHF. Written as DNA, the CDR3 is TGTGCCAGCAGCCGGGGGTCCAATCAGCCCCAGCATTTT.

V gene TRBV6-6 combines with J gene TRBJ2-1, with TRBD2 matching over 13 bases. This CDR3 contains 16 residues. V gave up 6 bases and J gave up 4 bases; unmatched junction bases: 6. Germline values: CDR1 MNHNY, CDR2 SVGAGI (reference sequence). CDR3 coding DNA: TGTGCCAGCAGAACTAGCGGGAGGGAAGTATACAATGAGCAGTTCTTC. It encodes CASRTSGREVYNEQFF.